This entry lists 25 T cell receptor beta chains sequenced from one sample in a study of shared clonotypes between healthy human individuals. Profiled with immunoSEQ multiplex PCR; TCRdb holds only in-frame clones, not every one. The data contain over a million clones, around 95% of them singletons. Sequenced input: naive CD4+ T cells sorted from blood. Sample subset: CD45RA+ positively selected. The receptors stem from a man aged 25-40 years in good health.

This chain uses TRBV19 with TRBJ1-5; TRBD1 aligns across 10 bases. The CDR3 consists of 16 residues. V was pared by 9 bases and J by 0 bases, with 8 bases of the junction left unmatched. CDR1 and CDR2 from the germline V gene are LNHDA and SQIVND (reference sequence). CDR3 in amino acids: CASQRQGADSNQPQHF. The CDR3 DNA is TGTGCCAGCCAACGACAGGGGGCGGATAGCAATCAGCCCCAGCATTTT.

CDR3 sequence: CASTLEGTAYNEQFF. As DNA, the CDR3 is TGTGCCAGCACACTAGAGGGGACAGCTTACAATGAGCAGTTCTTC. The V call is TRBV7-2, the J call TRBJ2-1; 7 nucleotides line up with TRBD1. With 7 bases clipped from V and 4 bases from J, the junction kept 10 bases outside the gene matches. This CDR3 contains 15 residues. The germline V gene encodes CDR1 SGHTA and CDR2 FQGNSA.

The table lists this clone with a count of one. CDR3 in DNA: TGTGCCAGCAGCCCTGCTATAGCGGGAGGGAGGGAGCAGTACTTC. This gives the protein CASSPAIAGGREQYF. This rearrangement joins TRBV28 to TRBJ2-7; 11 nucleotides align to TRBD2. V shed 6 bases, J shed 7 bases, and the junction held 11 bases outside the gene matches. This CDR3 is built from 15 residues. Germline CDR1 is MDHEN and CDR2 is SYDVKM.

The chain joins TRBV28 to TRBJ1-2, with 7 bases matching TRBD1. CDR3 size: 17 residues. V trimming: 5 bases; J trimming: 2 bases; junction bases outside the gene matches: 14. Per the germline V gene, CDR1 is MDHEN and CDR2 is SYDVKM. The CDR3 loop is CASSPPGQPILNYGYTF. CDR3 in DNA: TGTGCCAGCAGTCCGCCGGGACAGCCGATTCTCAACTATGGCTACACCTTC.

The chain carries TRBV18 and TRBJ2-7, with 10 bases identical to TRBD2. The CDR3 extends over 16 amino acids. Trimming cost V 2 bases and J 2 bases; bases outside gene matches: 6. The germline CDR1 and CDR2 sequences are KGHSH and LQKENI. The CDR3 DNA follows: TGTGCCAGCTCACCATTGGCTAGCGGGAGCCCCTACGAGCAGTACTTC. Amino acid sequence: CASSPLASGSPYEQYF.

The V call is TRBV4-1, the J call TRBJ2-3; D is ambiguous. This CDR3 has 19 amino acids. With 0 bases removed from V and 0 bases from J, the gap between germline ends came to 19 bases. Germline lookup yields CDR1 MGHRA and CDR2 YSYEKL. CDR3 region: CASSQDITRADTSTDTQYF. CDR3 bases: TGCGCCAGCAGCCAAGATATCACCCGGGCTGATACTAGCACAGATACGCAGTATTTT.

This clone was recorded only once. The genes are TRBV5-1 and TRBJ1-1; 7 bases map to TRBD1. Unmatched junction bases numbered 6, after V lost 4 bases and J lost 0 bases. Germline V gene data show CDR1 as SGHRS and CDR2 as YFSETQ. The CDR3 consists of 15 residues. This CDR3 is CASSPRTGMNTEAFF. In DNA, the CDR3 is TGCGCCAGCAGCCCACGGACAGGTATGAACACTGAAGCTTTCTTT.

For this clone: The sample has other DNA sequences that encode this CDR3 too. The chain has TRBV11-3 and TRBJ2-7; 9 bases align to TRBD1. From germline, CDR1 is SGHNT and CDR2 YENEEA. The V gene end was trimmed by 3 bases and the J gene end by 3 bases; junction bases not matched to a gene: 0. The CDR3 contains 13 residues. In DNA, the CDR3 is TGTGCCAGCAGCTTGGACAGGGGCTACGAGCAGTACTTC. It yields the protein CASSLDRGYEQYF.

The rearrangement uses TRBV5-1 and TRBJ1-1; D unresolved. Germline V lookup: CDR1 SGHRS, CDR2 YFSETQ. Trimming took 4 bases from V and 7 from J, leaving 14 bases between them. The CDR3 totals 13 residues. The CDR3 coding sequence is TGCGCCAGCAGCCTCCAGAACAGCAATGAAGCTTTCTTT. The encoded protein is CASSLQNSNEAFF.

The chain has TRBV14 and TRBJ2-7; tentative D call: TRBD2 (5 bases). The V end lost 5 bases, the J end lost 0 bases, and 14 bases lay between the germline ends. This CDR3 spans 15 amino acids. Germline V gene data show CDR1 as SGHDN and CDR2 as FVKESK. CDR3 in amino acids: CASSGRTLSSYEQYF. For the CDR3, the DNA is TGTGCCAGCAGCGGCCGGACTTTGAGCTCCTACGAGCAGTACTTC.

The genes are TRBV6-5 and TRBJ2-7; the match to TRBD2 covers 9 bases. V gave up 2 bases and J gave up 6 bases; unmatched junction bases: 11. CDR3 length: 16 amino acids. Germline loops: CDR1 MNHEY, CDR2 SVGAGI. The CDR3 spells CASSYGVSGRFGEQYF. The CDR3, as DNA: TGTGCCAGCAGTTACGGCGTTAGCGGGAGATTTGGCGAGCAGTACTTC.

V usage is TRBV15 and J usage is TRBJ1-1, with TRBD1 identical over 8 bases. V was clipped by 2 bases and J by 4 bases; unmatched bases: 3. The CDR3 sequence is 14 residues long. CDR1 and CDR2 (germline): LNHNV, YYDKDF (reference sequence). The CDR3 here is CATSRQGAPTEAFF. CDR3 DNA sequence: TGTGCCACCAGCAGACAGGGGGCGCCCACTGAAGCTTTCTTT.

The rearrangement joins TRBV2 to TRBJ2-2; the D gene is possibly TRBD1 (5 bases). Looked up from germline, CDR1 is SNHLY and CDR2 is FYNNEI. With 7 bases removed from V and 4 bases from J, the gap between germline ends came to 16 bases. This CDR3 has 15 residues. CDR3 residues: CASIVGPLSTGELFF. The CDR3 bases are TGTGCCAGCATAGTGGGGCCACTTAGCACCGGGGAGCTGTTTTTT.

V and J are TRBV7-6 and TRBJ2-7; tentatively, D is TRBD2 (6 bases). The V end was cut by 3 bases, the J end by 2 bases, with 11 bases between. CDR1 and CDR2 from the germline V gene are SGHVS and FNYEAQ. This CDR3 is 14 amino acids long. The CDR3 nucleotides are TGTGCCAGCAGCTTGGATAGCGGTACCTACGAGCAGTACTTC. It yields the protein CASSLDSGTYEQYF.

The chain links TRBV18 to TRBJ2-5; TRBD2 matches 12 bases. This CDR3 spans 15 amino acids. J was trimmed by 4 bases and V by 3 bases; bases with no gene match: 3. The germline V gene has CDR1 KGHSH and CDR2 LQKENI. CDR3 sequence reads: CASSPRGLAGETQYF. The CDR3 DNA sequence: TGTGCCAGCTCACCTCGGGGACTAGCGGGAGAGACCCAGTACTTC.

The chain combines TRBV6-5 with TRBJ2-1; D could derive from TRBD1 or TRBD2 (6 bases each). The V end lost 2 bases, the J end lost 7 bases, and 12 bases lay between the germline ends. There are 14 residues in the CDR3. Germline CDR1 reads MNHEY; CDR2 reads SVGAGI. The CDR3 DNA sequence: TGTGCCAGCAGTTACGGAGGGGGTTTAAATGAGCAGTTCTTC. This translates into CASSYGGGLNEQFF.

The chain joins TRBV15 to TRBJ1-4; D might be TRBD1 (6 bases). V lost 0 bases and J 0 bases, leaving 11 bases between the germline ends. The CDR3 spans 17 residues. CDR1 is LNHNV and CDR2 is YYDKDF in the germline V gene (reference sequence). The CDR3 nucleotides read TGTGCCACCAGCAGAGATTACGGGGGGCCAACTAATGAAAAACTGTTTTTT. This gives the protein CATSRDYGGPTNEKLFF.

The gene calls are TRBV7-2 and TRBJ2-2, with D perhaps TRBD2 (6 bases). The germline V gene encodes CDR1 SGHTA and CDR2 FQGNSA. Trimming left V 5 bases short and J 6 bases short, with 16 bases between. This CDR3 has 15 amino acids. The CDR3 nucleotides read TGTGCCAGCAGCCGGGACTCCCTGGGGTCCGGGGAGCTGTTTTTT. This codes for CASSRDSLGSGELFF. Variable domain in full (rest from reference TRBV7-2 and TRBJ2-2): GAGVSQSPSNKVTEKGKDVELRCDPISGHTALYWYRQSLGQGLEFLIYFQGNSAPDKSGLPSDRFSAERTGGSVSTLTIQRTQQEDSAVYLCASSRDSLGSGELFFGEGSRLTVL.

The V call is TRBV11-2, the J call TRBJ2-5; TRBD1 might be the D (5 bases). With 0 bases removed from V and 1 base from J, the gap between germline ends came to 6 bases. In germline, CDR1 is SGHAT, CDR2 FQNNGV. The CDR3 spans 14 residues. The CDR3, as DNA: TGTGCCAGCAGCTTAGATCAGGGCCAAGAGACCCAGTACTTC. Protein: CASSLDQGQETQYF.

Only one count was recorded for this clone. This sequence joins TRBV7-3 and TRBJ2-4, with D perhaps matching TRBD1 (6 bases). The germline gives CDR1 SGHTA, CDR2 FQGTGA. CDR3 size: 13 residues. V was pared by 5 bases and J by 11 bases, with 16 bases between. CDR3 loop: CASSPGPGTFQYF. The DNA of the CDR3 is TGTGCCAGCAGCCCGGGACCCGGGACATTTCAGTACTTC.

The J gene is TRBJ2-7, the V gene TRBV6-1; 7 nucleotides match TRBD1. J gave up 4 bases and V 8 bases, and 14 bases lay outside the gene matches. CDR3 length equals 15 residues. Germline CDR1 MNHNS, CDR2 SASEGT. This chain's CDR3 is CASGIATGSRYEQYF. DNA for the CDR3: TGTGCCAGCGGCATAGCGACAGGGTCGCGGTACGAGCAGTACTTC.

The gene calls are TRBV9 and TRBJ2-1, with 11 bases identical to TRBD2. V trimming: 0 bases; J trimming: 8 bases; junction bases outside the gene matches: 13. This CDR3 is 18 amino acids long. Germline V lookup: CDR1 SGDLS, CDR2 YYNGEE. CDR3 region: CASSVGSSGRGFGDEQFF. In nucleotides, the CDR3 is TGTGCCAGCAGCGTAGGGAGTAGCGGGAGGGGATTTGGGGATGAGCAGTTCTTC.

Remarks on this clone: This sample includes further DNA sequences coding for the same CDR3. The gene calls are TRBV9 and TRBJ2-5; weak D call: TRBD2 (6 bases). The germline CDR1 and CDR2 sequences are SGDLS and YYNGEE. V was shortened by 4 bases and J by 5 bases, with 12 bases between the two germline ends. This CDR3 has 13 amino acids. The CDR3 nucleotides read TGTGCCAGCAGCCTGGGGGGTGGCGAGACCCAGTACTTC. This encodes CASSLGGGETQYF.

The rearrangement uses TRBV7-3 and TRBJ1-4; D gene uncertain. The length of the CDR3 is 15 residues. CDR1 is SGHTA and CDR2 is FQGTGA in the germline V gene. V lost 0 bases to trimming and J lost 0 bases, with 5 bases between them. The CDR3 coding sequence is TGTGCCAGCAGCTTAACGTCATCAACTAATGAAAAACTGTTTTTT. This translates into CASSLTSSTNEKLFF. Using reference TRBV7-3 and TRBJ1-4 for the parts outside the CDR3, the full variable domain is GAGVSQTPSNKVTEKGKYVELRCDPISGHTALYWYRQSLGQGPEFLIYFQGTGAADDSGLPNDRFFAVRPEGSVSTLKIQRTERGDSAVYLCASSLTSSTNEKLFFGSGTQLSVL.

CDR3 sequence (DNA): TGTGCCAGCTCACCACCAGCCCCACGCGGAGATAACGGGGAGCTGTTTTTT. This codes for CASSPPAPRGDNGELFF. The chain combines TRBV18 with TRBJ2-2; D uncertain. In germline, CDR1 is KGHSH, CDR2 LQKENI. This CDR3 region has 17 residues. V lost 0 bases and J lost 7, with 18 bases in between.